These T cell receptor beta chains were read from a single sample in a study of identical twins. TCRdb re-called the 5' RACE reads through MiXCR, storing one row per CDR3 protein. The sample lists about 570,000 distinct CDR3 sequences; more than 9% were seen once. This sample was also put to use in a study of yellow fever vaccine responses in identical twins.

Sequencing used PBMCs. The receptor set was obtained from a woman aged 18-29 years in good health. CDR3s include the opening cysteine and the closing phenylalanine or tryptophan. The D gene is left open where the match is weak. The size of a clone is reported for some rows only, either as once, few or many, or as a class for expanded clones.

cdr3_nt	cdr3_aa	v_call	d_call	clone_size	j_call
TGTGCCAGCAGCTTGGCCCTCGGGGGCAGAGGGTCTGGGGCCAACGTCCTGACTTTC	CASSLALGGRGSGANVLTF	TRBV5-4	-	few	TRBJ2-6
TGTGCCAGCAGTTCCCGGGCCCACCCCCACTACGAGCAGTACTTC	CASSSRAHPHYEQYF	TRBV12-3/TRBV12-4	-	few	TRBJ2-7
-	CASSLEGTWTGELFFF	TRBV7-2	-	-	TRBJ2-2
TGCGCCAGCAGCTTGGGAGGGGTTTCGGATGAGCAGTTCTTC	CASSLGGVSDEQFF	TRBV5-1	-	many	TRBJ2-1
TGCAGCGTTGAATACGGCTCTGGAAACACCATATATTTT	CSVEYGSGNTIYF	TRBV29-1	-	-	TRBJ1-3
TGCAGCGTTGAAGGCGCAAGCTCCTACAATGAGCAGTTCTTC	CSVEGASSYNEQFF	TRBV29-1	-	-	TRBJ2-1
TGCAGCGTTGAACGTGGAATGAACACCGGGGAGCTGTTTTTT	CSVERGMNTGELFF	TRBV29-1	-	many	TRBJ2-2
TGTGCCAGCAGCCCGACCAGACAGGCTGACTATGGCTACACCTTC	CASSPTRQADYGYTF	TRBV13	-	few	TRBJ1-2
TGTGCCAGCGGGACAGGGGGCGCGGAGACCCAGTACTTC	CASGTGGAETQYF	TRBV9	TRBD1	few	TRBJ2-5
TGTGCCACCACCGACGAATTAGGGTACCAAGAGACCCAGTACTTC	CATTDELGYQETQYF	TRBV15	-	-	TRBJ2-5
TGTGCCAGTAGTATGCAGGGGCTGGAGACCCAGTACTTC	CASSMQGLETQYF	TRBV19	-	-	TRBJ2-5
TGTGCCAGCAGCTTAGAGAATAGCCAATCCTTTTGTTTC	CASSLENSQSFCF	TRBV7-2	-	many	TRBJ2-7
TGCAGTGCTGGGCACACCCACGAGCAGTACTTC	CSAGHTHEQYF	TRBV20-1	-	-	TRBJ2-7
TGTGCCAGCAGTCGGCGGGAGGCTATCTATGAGCAGTTCTTC	CASSRREAIYEQFF	TRBV28	TRBD2	few	TRBJ2-1
TGTGCCAGCAACGAGGGCAATGAGCAGTTCTTC	CASNEGNEQFF	TRBV3-1	-	-	TRBJ2-1
TGTGCCAGCAGCGAGCGAGAGAATCAGCCCCAGCATTTT	CASSERENQPQHF	TRBV6-4	-	few	TRBJ1-5
TGTGCCACCAGCAGCTACAGGTCCACAGATACGCAGTATTTT	CATSSYRSTDTQYF	TRBV15	-	many	TRBJ2-3
TGTGCCAGCAGCCAACAGGGGGCGAGGGGCTCCTACGAGCAGTACTTC	CASSQQGARGSYEQYF	TRBV4-2	TRBD1	few	TRBJ2-7
TGTGCCAGCAGCTCAACTCCCAAGACAGAGCTTAGCAATCAGCCCCAGCATTTT	CASSSTPKTELSNQPQHF	TRBV11-1	-	few	TRBJ1-5
TGTGCCAGCAGCCCGGGGACTAGCGGACTAGCCAAAAACATTCAGTACTTC	CASSPGTSGLAKNIQYF	TRBV7-2	TRBD2	-	TRBJ2-4
TGTGCTAGCAGCTTAGGGGACAGGGGGGGCAATGAGCAGTTCTTC	CASSLGDRGGNEQFF	TRBV7-7	TRBD1	-	TRBJ2-1
TGTGCCAGCAGTTACTCGGGCCCGCCTGATACGCAGTATTTT	CASSYSGPPDTQYF	TRBV6-2/TRBV6-3	-	many	TRBJ2-3
TGTGCCACCAGCGAACGAATATCAGGGGTAGAGGAGACCCAGTACTTC	CATSERISGVEETQYF	TRBV15	-	-	TRBJ2-5
TGCGCCAGCAGCCAAAACTGGCAAGAGACCCAGTACTTC	CASSQNWQETQYF	TRBV4-3	-	-	TRBJ2-5
TGTGCCAGCAGTTATTGGGCTACCAACAATGAGCAGTTCTTC	CASSYWATNNEQFF	TRBV6-2/TRBV6-3	-	many	TRBJ2-1
TGTGCCAGCAGCCCTCCCTCAGCGGGTGCCTACGAGCAGTACTTC	CASSPPSAGAYEQYF	TRBV7-8	-	-	TRBJ2-7
TGCAGTGCTAGCGACCCAAAAGAGACCCAGTACTTC	CSASDPKETQYF	TRBV20-1	-	-	TRBJ2-5
TGCGCCAGCAGCTTGTCGGGACAGCCCTACCCCCTCCACTTT	CASSLSGQPYPLHF	TRBV5-1	TRBD1	few	TRBJ1-6
TGTGCCAGCAGAGACCCTAGAGTAGGATCGACCGGGGAGCTGTTTTTT	CASRDPRVGSTGELFF	TRBV6-2/TRBV6-3	-	-	TRBJ2-2
TGTGCCAGCAGTCACCAAGCGGGGGGGAGCTCCTACGAGCAGTACTTC	CASSHQAGGSSYEQYF	TRBV28	TRBD2	-	TRBJ2-7
TGTGCCAGCAGCCGTTACCCACCTTCGCGACAGGGGGCTTTTCAAGAGACCCAGTACTTC	CASSRYPPSRQGAFQETQYF	TRBV7-6	TRBD1	few	TRBJ2-5
TGTGCCAGCAGTTACGATCCTAGCGGCAACACAGATACGCAGTATTTT	CASSYDPSGNTDTQYF	TRBV6-2/TRBV6-3	TRBD2	-	TRBJ2-3
TGTGCCAGCAGTTTGCTAGCGGGAGTGTCAGATACGCAGTATTTT	CASSLLAGVSDTQYF	TRBV28	TRBD2	few	TRBJ2-3
TGTGCCAGCAGCTTCGGCCAGCGATGGCTTGTTCTGGATACGCAGTATTTT	CASSFGQRWLVLDTQYF	TRBV7-9	-	-	TRBJ2-3
TGTGCCAGCAGCCAGATGGGGGGAGTGTACGAGCAGTACTTC	CASSQMGGVYEQYF	TRBV7-2	-	many	TRBJ2-7
TGTGCCAGCAGGGCCTCGGGAGGGTTCTACGAGCAGTACTTC	CASRASGGFYEQYF	TRBV7-2	TRBD2	many	TRBJ2-7
TGTGCCAGCATTCTTGACAGAAAGTCCTACGAGCAGTACTTC	CASILDRKSYEQYF	TRBV6-2/TRBV6-3	-	-	TRBJ2-7
TGTGCCAGCAGCTACAGCAGGGGGGGAAACACCGGGGAGCTGTTTTTT	CASSYSRGGNTGELFF	TRBV7-8	-	-	TRBJ2-2
TGCAGTGCTAGAGATCCCAGCCCAACAGGGAACTCCTACAATGAGCAGTTCTTC	CSARDPSPTGNSYNEQFF	TRBV20-1	-	-	TRBJ2-1
TGCAGTGCAACAATCCCGGGACTAGCTCACAATGAGCAGTTCTTC	CSATIPGLAHNEQFF	TRBV20-1	TRBD2	many	TRBJ2-1
TGTGCCAGCAGTATCGAACAGGGTGGGGGCGATCAGCCCCAGCATTTT	CASSIEQGGGDQPQHF	TRBV6-9	-	-	TRBJ1-5
TGTGCCAGCAGTCCTACCGTCGGGACCCAGTACTTC	CASSPTVGTQYF	TRBV27	-	few	TRBJ2-5
TGTGCCAGCAGCTCGGAAGTAGCGGGTGGCACCATCGATACGCAGTATTTT	CASSSEVAGGTIDTQYF	TRBV7-9	TRBD2	-	TRBJ2-3
TGTGCCAGCAGTTTAGCGCAGCGGGAGGGCCTAGAGACCCAGTACTTC	CASSLAQREGLETQYF	TRBV12-3/TRBV12-4	TRBD2	few	TRBJ2-5
TGCGCCAGCAGCCATGACGACACCGGTGATGATACGCAGTATTTT	CASSHDDTGDDTQYF	TRBV4-1	-	-	TRBJ2-3
TGTGCCAGCAGCTCCCCCCTACAGGCAGGGGACAGAGATACGCAGTATTTT	CASSSPLQAGDRDTQYF	TRBV7-9	TRBD1	many	TRBJ2-3
TGTGCCAGCAGTTTATTGGGGTTGGCTGAAGCTTTCTTT	CASSLLGLAEAFF	TRBV12-3/TRBV12-4	-	many	TRBJ1-1
TGTGCCAGCAGCTTATTACCGGGACACAATGAGCAGTTCTTC	CASSLLPGHNEQFF	TRBV5-6	-	few	TRBJ2-1
TGTGCCAGCAGTTCAAACAGGGTGGACTCCTACGAGCAGTACTTC	CASSSNRVDSYEQYF	TRBV12-3/TRBV12-4	-	-	TRBJ2-7
TGTGCCAGCAGGCCGGACAGGAGCTCCTACAATGAGCAGTTCTTC	CASRPDRSSYNEQFF	TRBV11-2	TRBD1	many	TRBJ2-1